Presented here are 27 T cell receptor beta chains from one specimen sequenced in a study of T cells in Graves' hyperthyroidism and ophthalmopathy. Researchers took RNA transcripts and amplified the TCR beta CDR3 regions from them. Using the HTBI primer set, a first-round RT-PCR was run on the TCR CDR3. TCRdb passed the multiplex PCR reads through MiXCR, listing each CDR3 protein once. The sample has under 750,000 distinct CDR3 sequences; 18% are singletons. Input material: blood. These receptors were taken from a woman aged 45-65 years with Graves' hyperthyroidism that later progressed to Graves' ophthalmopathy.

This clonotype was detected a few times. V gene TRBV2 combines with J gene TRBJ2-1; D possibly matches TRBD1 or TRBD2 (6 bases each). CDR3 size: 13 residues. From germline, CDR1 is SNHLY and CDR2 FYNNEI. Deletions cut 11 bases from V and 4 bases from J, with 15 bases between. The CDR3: CAGGQRVYNEQFF. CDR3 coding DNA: TGTGCCGGCGGACAGCGGGTTTACAATGAGCAGTTCTTC.

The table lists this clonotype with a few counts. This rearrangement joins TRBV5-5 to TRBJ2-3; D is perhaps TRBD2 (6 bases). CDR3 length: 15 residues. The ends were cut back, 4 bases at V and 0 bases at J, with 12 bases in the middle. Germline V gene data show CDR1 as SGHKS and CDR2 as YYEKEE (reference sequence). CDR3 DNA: TGTGCCAGCAGCAATTTAGGGAGGAGCACAGATACGCAGTATTTT. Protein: CASSNLGRSTDTQYF.

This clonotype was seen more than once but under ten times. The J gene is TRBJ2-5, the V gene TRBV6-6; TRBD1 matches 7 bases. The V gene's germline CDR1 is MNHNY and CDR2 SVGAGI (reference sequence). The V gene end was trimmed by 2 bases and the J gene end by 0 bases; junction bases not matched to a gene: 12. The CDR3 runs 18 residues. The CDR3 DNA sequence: TGTGCCAGCAGTTACGCTTTAAAGACAGGGCGAGACCAAGAGACCCAGTACTTC. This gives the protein CASSYALKTGRDQETQYF.

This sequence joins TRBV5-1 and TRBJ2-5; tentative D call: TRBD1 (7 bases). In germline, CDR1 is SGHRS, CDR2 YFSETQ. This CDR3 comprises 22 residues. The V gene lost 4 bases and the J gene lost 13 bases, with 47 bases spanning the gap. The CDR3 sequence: CASSDRRSSGTDLVISTGAPYF. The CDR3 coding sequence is TGCGCCAGCAGCGACCGGCGCAGTTCCGGGACAGACCTCGTCATTTCTACGGGGGCTCCGTACTTC.

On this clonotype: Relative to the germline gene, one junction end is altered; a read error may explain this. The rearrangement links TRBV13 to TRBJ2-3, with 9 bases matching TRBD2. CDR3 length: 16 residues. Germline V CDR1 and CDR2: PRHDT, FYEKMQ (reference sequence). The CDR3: CANSLLAGRGTDTQYF. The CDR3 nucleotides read TGTGCCAACAGCTTGCTAGCGGGGAGGGGCACAGATACGCAGTATTTT.

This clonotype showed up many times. The CDR3 nucleotides read TGCGCCAGCAGCGAACGGAGCGGGTACTACGAGCAGTACTTC. It codes for CASSERSGYYEQYF. The rearrangement links TRBV5-1 to TRBJ2-7; the D gene is possibly TRBD2 (6 bases). Germline-derived CDR1 and CDR2 are SGHRS and YFSETQ. This CDR3 has 14 residues. V dropped 4 bases and J dropped 3 bases, with 14 bases sitting between them.

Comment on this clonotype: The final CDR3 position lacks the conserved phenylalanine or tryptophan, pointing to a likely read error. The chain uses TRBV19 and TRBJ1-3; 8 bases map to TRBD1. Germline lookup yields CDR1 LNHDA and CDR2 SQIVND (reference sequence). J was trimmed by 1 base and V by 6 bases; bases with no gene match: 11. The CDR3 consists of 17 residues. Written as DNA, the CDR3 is TGTGCCAGTAGCCCTCGACAGGGGAGTTATTCTGGAAACACCATATATTCT. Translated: CASSPRQGSYSGNTIYS.

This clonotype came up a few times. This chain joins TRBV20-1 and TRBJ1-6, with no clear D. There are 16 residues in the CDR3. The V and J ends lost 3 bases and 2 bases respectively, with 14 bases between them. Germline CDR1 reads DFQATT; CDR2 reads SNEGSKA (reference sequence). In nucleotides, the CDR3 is TGCAGTGCTAGTGCTAGCAGAGGTACCTATAATTCACCCCTCCACTTT. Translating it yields CSASASRGTYNSPLHF.

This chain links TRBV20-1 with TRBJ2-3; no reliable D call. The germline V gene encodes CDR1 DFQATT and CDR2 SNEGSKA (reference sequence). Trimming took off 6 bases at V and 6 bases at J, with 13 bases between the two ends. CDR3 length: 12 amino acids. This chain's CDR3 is CSAVRYGDTQYF. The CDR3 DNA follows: TGCAGTGCAGTCAGATACGGGGATACGCAGTATTTT.

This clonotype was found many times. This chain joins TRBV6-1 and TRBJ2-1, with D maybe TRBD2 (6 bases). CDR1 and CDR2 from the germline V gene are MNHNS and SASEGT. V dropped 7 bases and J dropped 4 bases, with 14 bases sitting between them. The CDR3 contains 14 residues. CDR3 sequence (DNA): TGTGCCAGCATTACCGGGAGAACGTACAATGAGCAGTTCTTC. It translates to CASITGRTYNEQFF.

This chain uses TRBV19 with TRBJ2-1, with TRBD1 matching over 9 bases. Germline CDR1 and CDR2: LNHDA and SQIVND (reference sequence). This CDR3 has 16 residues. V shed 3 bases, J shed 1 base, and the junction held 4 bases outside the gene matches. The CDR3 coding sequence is TGTGCCAGTAGTATCCGGGACAGGGTGTCCTACAATGAGCAGTTCTTC. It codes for CASSIRDRVSYNEQFF. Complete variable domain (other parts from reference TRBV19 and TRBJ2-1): DGGITQSPKYLFRKEGQNVTLSCEQNLNHDAMYWYRQDPGQGLRLIYYSQIVNDFQKGDIAEGYSVSREKKESFPLTVTSAQKNPTAFYLCASSIRDRVSYNEQFFGPGTRLTVL.

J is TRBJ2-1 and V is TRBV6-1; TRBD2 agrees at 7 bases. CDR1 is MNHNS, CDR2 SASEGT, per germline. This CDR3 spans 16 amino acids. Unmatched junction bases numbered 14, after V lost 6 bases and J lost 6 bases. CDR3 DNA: TGTGCCAGCAGGGAGGTCTCAGGGCTAGCGGTCAATGAGCAGTTCTTC. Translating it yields CASREVSGLAVNEQFF.

The CDR3 nucleotides read TGTGCCAGCAGGGGGGGTGGGAAGAGGAGCAATGAGCAGTTCTTC. Encoded protein: CASRGGGKRSNEQFF. V usage is TRBV6-1 and J usage is TRBJ2-1; D is possibly TRBD2 (6 bases). The germline CDR1 and CDR2 sequences are MNHNS and SASEGT. This CDR3 comprises 15 residues. V dropped 6 bases and J dropped 6 bases, with 18 bases sitting between them.

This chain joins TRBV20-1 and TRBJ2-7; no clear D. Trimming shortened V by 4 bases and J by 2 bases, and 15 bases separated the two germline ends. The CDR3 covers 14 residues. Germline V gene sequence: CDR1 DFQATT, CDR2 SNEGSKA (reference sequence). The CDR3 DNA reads TGCAGTGCTACGAACTCAGACCAAACCTACGAGCAGTACTTC. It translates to CSATNSDQTYEQYF.

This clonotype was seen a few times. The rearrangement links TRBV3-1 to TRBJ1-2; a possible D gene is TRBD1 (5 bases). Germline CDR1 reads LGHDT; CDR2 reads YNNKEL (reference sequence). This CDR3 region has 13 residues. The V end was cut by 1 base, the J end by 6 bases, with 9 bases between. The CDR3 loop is CASSQVGRDGYTF. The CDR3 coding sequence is TGTGCCAGCAGCCAAGTGGGGCGGGATGGCTACACCTTC.

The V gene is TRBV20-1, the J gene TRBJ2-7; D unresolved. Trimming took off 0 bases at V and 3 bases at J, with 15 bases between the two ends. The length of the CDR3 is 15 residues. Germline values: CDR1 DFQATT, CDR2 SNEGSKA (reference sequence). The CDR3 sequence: CSARELKFPDYEQYF. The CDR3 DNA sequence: TGCAGTGCTAGAGAGCTCAAATTCCCGGACTACGAGCAGTACTTC.

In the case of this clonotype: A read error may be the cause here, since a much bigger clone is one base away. The CDR3 DNA is TGTGCCAGCAGCTTACGGACTAGCGGGGGACAAGAGACCCAGTACTTC. Its protein is CASSLRTSGGQETQYF. The gene calls are TRBV9 and TRBJ2-5, with TRBD2 matching over 13 bases. CDR3 length equals 16 residues. Trimming cost V 4 bases and J 2 bases; bases outside gene matches: 5. Germline assignment: CDR1 SGDLS and CDR2 YYNGEE.

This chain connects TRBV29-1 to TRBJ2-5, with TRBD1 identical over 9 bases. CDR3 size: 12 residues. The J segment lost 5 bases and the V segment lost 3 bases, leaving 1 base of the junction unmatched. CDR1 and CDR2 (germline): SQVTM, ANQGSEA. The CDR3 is CSVEGTGETQYF. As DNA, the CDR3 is TGCAGCGTTGAGGGGACAGGGGAGACCCAGTACTTC.

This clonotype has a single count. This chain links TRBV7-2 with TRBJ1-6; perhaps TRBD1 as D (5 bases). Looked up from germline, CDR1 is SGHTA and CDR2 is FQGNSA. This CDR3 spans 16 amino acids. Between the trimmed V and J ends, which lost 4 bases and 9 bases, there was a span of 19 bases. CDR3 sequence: CASSYRDPQEFSPLHF. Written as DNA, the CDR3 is TGTGCCAGCAGCTACCGGGACCCACAAGAATTTTCACCCCTCCACTTT.

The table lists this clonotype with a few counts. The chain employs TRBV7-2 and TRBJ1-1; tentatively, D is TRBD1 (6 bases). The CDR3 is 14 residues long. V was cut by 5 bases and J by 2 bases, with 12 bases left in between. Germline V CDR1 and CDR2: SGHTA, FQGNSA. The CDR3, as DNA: TGTGCCAGCAGCCCAACGGACAGTAACACTGAAGCTTTCTTT. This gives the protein CASSPTDSNTEAFF.

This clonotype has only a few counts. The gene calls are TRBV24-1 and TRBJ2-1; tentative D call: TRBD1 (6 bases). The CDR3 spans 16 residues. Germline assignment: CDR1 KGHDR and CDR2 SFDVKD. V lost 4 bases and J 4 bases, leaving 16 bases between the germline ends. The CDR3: CATSDFTGMGYNEQFF. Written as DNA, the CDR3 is TGTGCCACCAGTGACTTCACAGGGATGGGGTACAATGAGCAGTTCTTC.

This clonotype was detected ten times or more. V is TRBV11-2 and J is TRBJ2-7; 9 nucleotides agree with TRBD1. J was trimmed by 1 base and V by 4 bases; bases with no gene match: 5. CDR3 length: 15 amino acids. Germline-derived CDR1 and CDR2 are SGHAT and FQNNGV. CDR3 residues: CASSYRQGGSYEQYF. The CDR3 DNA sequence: TGTGCCAGCAGCTACAGACAGGGGGGGTCCTACGAGCAGTACTTC.

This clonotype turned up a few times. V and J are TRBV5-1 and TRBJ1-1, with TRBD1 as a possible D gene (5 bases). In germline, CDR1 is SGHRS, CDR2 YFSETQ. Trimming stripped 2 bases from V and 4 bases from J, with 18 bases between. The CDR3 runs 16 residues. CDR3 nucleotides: TGCGCCAGCAGCTTTGGTCAGGGTGTAAGTGTCACTGAAGCTTTCTTT. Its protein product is CASSFGQGVSVTEAFF. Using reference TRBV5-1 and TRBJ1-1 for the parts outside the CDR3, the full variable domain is KAGVTQTPRYLIKTRGQQVTLSCSPISGHRSVSWYQQTPGQGLQFLFEYFSETQRNKGNFPGRFSGRQFSNSRSEMNVSTLELGDSALYLCASSFGQGVSVTEAFFGQGTRLTVV.

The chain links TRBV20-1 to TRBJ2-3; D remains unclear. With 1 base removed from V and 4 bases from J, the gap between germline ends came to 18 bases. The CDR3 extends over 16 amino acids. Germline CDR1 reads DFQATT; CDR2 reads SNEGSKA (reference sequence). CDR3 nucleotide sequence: TGCAGTGCTAGAGGCCTGCAGAACAAACCTCCAGATACGCAGTATTTT. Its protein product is CSARGLQNKPPDTQYF.

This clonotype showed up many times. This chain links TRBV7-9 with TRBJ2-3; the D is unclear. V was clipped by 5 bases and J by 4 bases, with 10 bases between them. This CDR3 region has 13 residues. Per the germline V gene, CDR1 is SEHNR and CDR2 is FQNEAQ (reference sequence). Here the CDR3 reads CASSKTVPDTQYF. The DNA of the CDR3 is TGTGCCAGCAGCAAGACCGTCCCAGATACGCAGTATTTT.

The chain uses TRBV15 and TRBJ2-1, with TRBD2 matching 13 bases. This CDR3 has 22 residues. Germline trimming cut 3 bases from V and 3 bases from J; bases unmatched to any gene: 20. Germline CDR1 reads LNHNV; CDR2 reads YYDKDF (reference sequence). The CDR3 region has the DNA TGTGCCACCAGCAGCCGGGACCGAAAGGGACTAGCGGGGCAGGATCTCTACAATGAGCAGTTCTTC. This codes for CATSSRDRKGLAGQDLYNEQFF.

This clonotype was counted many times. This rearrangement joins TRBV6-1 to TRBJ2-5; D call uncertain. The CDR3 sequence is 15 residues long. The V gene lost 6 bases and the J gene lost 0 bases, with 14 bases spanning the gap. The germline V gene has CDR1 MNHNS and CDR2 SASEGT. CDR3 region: CASSDQHWYQETQYF. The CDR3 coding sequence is TGTGCCAGCAGCGACCAACATTGGTACCAAGAGACCCAGTACTTC.